The sequence of this T cell receptor (beta chain) was determined in a study of radiotherapy plus CTLA-4 blockade in lung cancer. Looking at the study overall: Among enrolled patients, 15% to 20% responded and 31% achieved disease control.

Findings and limits, study-wide: Strongest reported response predictors: early blood clone changes and post-radiation interferon-beta.

Participants had chemo-refractory metastatic non-small-cell lung cancer and were treated with focal radiation plus ipilimumab CTLA-4 blockade. V lost 2 bases to trimming and J lost 0 bases, with 10 bases between them. Germline V lookup: CDR1 MNHNS, CDR2 SASEGT. The CDR3 runs to 16 residues. To note about this clone: The antigen remains unidentified.

TCRdb keeps only in-frame clones here, not all; method: immunoSEQ multiplex PCR. This sample has about 100,000 clones; roughly 80% occur once, and the top ten carry over 0.75%. The chain carries TRBV6-1 and TRBJ1-4, with unresolved D. The sequence came from a human donor with non-small cell lung cancer who had stable disease on radiotherapy plus ipilimumab. Sequencing used peripheral blood, obtained from a patient treated with radiotherapy plus ipilimumab. The CDR3 spells CASSELSASTNEKLFF. CDR3 nucleotide sequence: TGTGCCAGCAGTGAACTCTCGGCATCAACTAATGAAAAACTGTTTTTT.